This record concerns one TCR beta chain sequence. The sample originates from a study of Graves' ophthalmopathy and Graves' hyperthyroidism. Fresh peripheral blood, roughly 9.4 ml, was the PBMC source. The TCR beta CDR3 regions underwent amplification from RNA transcripts. The workflow started with a first-round RT-PCR run with HTBI primers and then moved on to a second-round multiplex PCR. TCRdb re-called the multiplex PCR reads through MiXCR, storing one row per CDR3 protein. The sample includes 45,000 to 60,000 distinct CDR3 sequences, under 55% of them seen just once. Germline V gene lookup returns CDR1 LNHDA and CDR2 SQIVND (reference sequence). V lost 3 bases and J lost 7, with 13 bases in between. This CDR3 is 15 amino acids long.

The sequenced sample consisted of peripheral blood. The chain recombines TRBV19 with TRBJ1-6, with a tentative D call TRBD1 (6 bases). The TCR originated in an adult woman with Graves' ophthalmopathy. CDR3: CASSIRQDTNSPLHF. In nucleotides, the CDR3 is TGTGCCAGTAGTATCCGACAGGACACAAATTCACCCCTCCACTTT.